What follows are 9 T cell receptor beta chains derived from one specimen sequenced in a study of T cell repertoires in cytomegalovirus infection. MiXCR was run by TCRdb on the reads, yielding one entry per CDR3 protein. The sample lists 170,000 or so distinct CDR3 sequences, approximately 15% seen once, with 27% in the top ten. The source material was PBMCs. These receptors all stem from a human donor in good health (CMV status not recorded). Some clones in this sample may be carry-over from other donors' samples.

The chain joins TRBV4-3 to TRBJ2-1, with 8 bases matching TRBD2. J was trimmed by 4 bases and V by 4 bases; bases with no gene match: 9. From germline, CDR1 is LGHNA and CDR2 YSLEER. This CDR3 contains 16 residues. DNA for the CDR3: TGCGCCAGCAGCCTGCCTTTAACGGGAGGGTACAATGAGCAGTTCTTC. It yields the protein CASSLPLTGGYNEQFF.

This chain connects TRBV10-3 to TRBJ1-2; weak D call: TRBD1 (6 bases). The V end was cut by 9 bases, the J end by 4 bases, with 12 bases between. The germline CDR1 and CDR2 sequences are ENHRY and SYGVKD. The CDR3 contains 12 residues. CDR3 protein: CAIQGVSYGYTF. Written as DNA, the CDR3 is TGTGCCATACAGGGTGTTAGCTATGGCTACACCTTC.

The CDR3 is CASSDRDRGHEQYF. The DNA of the CDR3 is TGTGCCAGCAGCGACAGGGACAGGGGGCACGAGCAGTACTTC. V usage is TRBV7-6 and J usage is TRBJ2-7, with TRBD1 matching over 12 bases. Losses at the gene ends were 5 bases for V and 5 bases for J; bases not matched to a gene: 4. The length of the CDR3 is 14 residues. Germline assignment: CDR1 SGHVS and CDR2 FNYEAQ.

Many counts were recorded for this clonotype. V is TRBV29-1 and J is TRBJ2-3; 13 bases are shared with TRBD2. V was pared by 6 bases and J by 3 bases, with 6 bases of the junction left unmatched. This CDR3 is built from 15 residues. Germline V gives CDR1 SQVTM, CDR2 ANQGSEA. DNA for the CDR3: TGCAGCGTGAGGACTAGCGGGAGCAGAACAGATACGCAGTATTTT. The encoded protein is CSVRTSGSRTDTQYF.

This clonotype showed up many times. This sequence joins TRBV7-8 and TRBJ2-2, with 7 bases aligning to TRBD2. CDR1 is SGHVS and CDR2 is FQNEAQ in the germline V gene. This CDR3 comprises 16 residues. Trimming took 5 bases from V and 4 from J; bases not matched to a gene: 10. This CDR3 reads CASSPRSGIVTGELFF. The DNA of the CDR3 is TGTGCCAGCAGCCCAAGAAGCGGGATCGTCACCGGGGAGCTGTTTTTT.

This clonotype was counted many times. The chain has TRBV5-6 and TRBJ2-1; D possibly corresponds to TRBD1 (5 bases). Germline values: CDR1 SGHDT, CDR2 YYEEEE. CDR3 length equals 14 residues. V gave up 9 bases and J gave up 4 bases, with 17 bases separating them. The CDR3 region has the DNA TGTGCCACCGCCCCAGGGTGGGGATACAATGAGCAGTTCTTC. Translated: CATAPGWGYNEQFF. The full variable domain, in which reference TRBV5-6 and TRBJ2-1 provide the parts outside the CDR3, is DAGVTQSPTHLIKTRGQQVTLRCSPKSGHDTVSWYQQALGQGPQFIFQYYEEEERQRGNFPDRFSGHQFPNYSSELNVNALLLGDSALYLCATAPGWGYNEQFFGPGTRLTVL.

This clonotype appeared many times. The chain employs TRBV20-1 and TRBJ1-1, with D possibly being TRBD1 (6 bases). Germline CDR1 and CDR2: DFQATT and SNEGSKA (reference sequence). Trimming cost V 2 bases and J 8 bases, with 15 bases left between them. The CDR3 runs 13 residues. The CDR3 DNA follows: TGCAGTGCTAGACTCCCGGGACACCCCGAAGCTTTCTTT. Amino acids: CSARLPGHPEAFF.

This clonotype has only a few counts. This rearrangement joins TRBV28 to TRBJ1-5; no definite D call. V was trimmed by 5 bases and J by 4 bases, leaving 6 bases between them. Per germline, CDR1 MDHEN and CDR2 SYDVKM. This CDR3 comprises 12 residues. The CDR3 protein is CASSRMNQPQHF. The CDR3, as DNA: TGTGCCAGCAGTCGGATGAATCAGCCCCAGCATTTT.

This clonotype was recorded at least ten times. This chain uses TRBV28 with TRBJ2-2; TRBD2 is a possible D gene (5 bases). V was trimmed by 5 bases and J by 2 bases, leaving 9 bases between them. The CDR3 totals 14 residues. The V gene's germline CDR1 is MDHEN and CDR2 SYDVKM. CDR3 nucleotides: TGTGCCAGCAGTGGGAGCCAAAACACCGGGGAGCTGTTTTTT. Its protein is CASSGSQNTGELFF.